Shown below are 19 T cell receptor beta chains from a single sample sequenced in a study of blood T cell repertoires in COVID-19. Using immunoSEQ multiplex PCR, the repertoire was profiled, and TCRdb retains in-frame clones only, with some absent. The table records a few hundred thousand clones, 85% to 90% of them present only once. The sequenced sample was peripheral blood. The receptor source for this set is a woman between 55 and 75 years old with COVID-19, enrolled during active disease.

V usage is TRBV7-2 and J usage is TRBJ1-1, with D possibly TRBD1 on 5 matching bases. The V end lost 2 bases, the J end lost 5 bases, and 18 bases lay between the germline ends. The CDR3 consists of 16 residues. Per the germline V gene, CDR1 is SGHTA and CDR2 is FQGNSA. CDR3 in amino acids: CASSLTGGWQKTEAFF. As DNA, the CDR3 is TGTGCCAGCAGCTTAACGGGGGGGTGGCAGAAGACTGAAGCTTTCTTT.

J is TRBJ1-1 and V is TRBV18; possibly TRBD1 for D (5 bases). The germline CDR1 and CDR2 sequences are KGHSH and LQKENI. Deletions cut 4 bases from V and 4 bases from J, with 19 bases between. The CDR3 totals 16 residues. CDR3 in amino acids: CASSREYDSGSTEAFF. CDR3 in DNA: TGTGCCAGCTCACGAGAATACGACAGCGGGAGCACTGAAGCTTTCTTT.

Many counts were recorded for this clone. V usage is TRBV6-5 and J usage is TRBJ1-2, with D possibly TRBD1 on 6 matching bases. Germline V gene data show CDR1 as MNHEY and CDR2 as SVGAGI. Trimming stripped 10 bases from V and 4 bases from J, with 19 bases between. The CDR3 consists of 14 residues. CDR3 protein: CATEGDYPPYGYTF. CDR3 bases: TGTGCCACCGAGGGGGATTACCCCCCCTATGGCTACACCTTC.

This clone occurred a few times. V usage is TRBV9 and J usage is TRBJ1-4; TRBD1 agrees at 9 bases. The germline CDR1 and CDR2 sequences are SGDLS and YYNGEE. This CDR3 has 15 amino acids. The J segment lost 7 bases and the V segment lost 0 bases, leaving 4 bases of the junction unmatched. The CDR3 is CASSVGGTGREKLFF. DNA for the CDR3: TGTGCCAGCAGCGTAGGTGGGACAGGGCGTGAAAAACTGTTTTTT.

V gene TRBV4-3 combines with J gene TRBJ1-1, with TRBD1 as a possible D gene (5 bases). Trimming removed 0 bases from V and 1 base from J, with 15 bases in between. The CDR3 length is 17 residues. In germline, CDR1 is LGHNA, CDR2 YSLEER. This chain's CDR3 is CASSQDGSRGRNTEAFF. As DNA, the CDR3 is TGCGCCAGCAGCCAAGATGGCTCAAGGGGCAGGAACACTGAAGCTTTCTTT.

The chain combines TRBV6-5 with TRBJ1-2, with 9 bases that match TRBD1. Germline V gives CDR1 MNHEY, CDR2 SVGAGI. V trimming: 5 bases; J trimming: 11 bases; junction bases outside the gene matches: 3. This CDR3 contains 11 residues. The CDR3 bases are TGTGCCAGCAGTCGGGACAGGGAATACACCTTC. Amino acids: CASSRDREYTF.

This chain links TRBV19 with TRBJ2-1; the D gene is possibly TRBD1 (6 bases). This CDR3 spans 13 amino acids. Germline V gene data show CDR1 as LNHDA and CDR2 as SQIVND (reference sequence). The V gene lost 3 bases and the J gene lost 12 bases, with 15 bases spanning the gap. The CDR3 DNA sequence: TGTGCCAGTAGTATGGTGGGGGCCAACGTGCAGTTCTTC. Translated: CASSMVGANVQFF.

This sequence joins TRBV27 and TRBJ1-4; TRBD1 matches 10 bases. The CDR3 sequence is 14 residues long. J lost 8 bases, V lost 4 bases, and 4 bases had no gene match. Looked up from germline, CDR1 is MNHEY and CDR2 is SMNVEV (reference sequence). The CDR3 is CASSSRQGAEKLFF. CDR3 in DNA: TGTGCCAGCAGTTCGCGACAGGGGGCAGAAAAACTGTTTTTT. Supplemented by reference TRBV27 and TRBJ1-4, the full variable domain reads EAQVTQNPRYLITVTGKKLTVTCSQNMNHEYMSWYRQDPGLGLRQIYYSMNVEVTDKGDVPEGYKVSRKEKRNFPLILESPSPNQTSLYFCASSSRQGAEKLFFGSGTQLSVL.

The rearrangement links TRBV7-8 to TRBJ1-1; D remains unclear. CDR1 is SGHVS, CDR2 FQNEAQ, per germline. The length of the CDR3 is 16 residues. Trimming shortened V by 2 bases and J by 1 base, and 14 bases separated the two germline ends. The CDR3 nucleotides are TGTGCCAGCAGCTTAATCGGGTCCGGTGCGAACACTGAAGCTTTCTTT. Protein sequence: CASSLIGSGANTEAFF.

The chain uses TRBV5-1 and TRBJ2-5; possibly TRBD1 for D (8 bases). Germline V gene lookup returns CDR1 SGHRS and CDR2 YFSETQ. CDR3 size: 15 residues. V lost 3 bases, J lost 5 bases, and 17 bases lay in between. This CDR3 is CASSYQTGEGETQYF. Written as DNA, the CDR3 is TGCGCCAGCAGCTACCAGACAGGGGAGGGGGAGACCCAGTACTTC. Variable domain in full (rest from reference TRBV5-1 and TRBJ2-5): KAGVTQTPRYLIKTRGQQVTLSCSPISGHRSVSWYQQTPGQGLQFLFEYFSETQRNKGNFPGRFSGRQFSNSRSEMNVSTLELGDSALYLCASSYQTGEGETQYFGPGTRLLVL.

The genes are TRBV10-3 and TRBJ1-2; TRBD1 agrees at 9 bases. The V segment lost 4 bases and the J segment 8 bases; nucleotides outside the gene matches: 11. Germline V gives CDR1 ENHRY, CDR2 SYGVKD. There are 15 residues in the CDR3. CDR3 sequence reads: CAISGGQGKPGGYTF. For the CDR3, the DNA is TGTGCCATCAGTGGGGGACAGGGCAAGCCCGGGGGCTACACCTTC.

J is TRBJ1-5 and V is TRBV6-5, with TRBD1 matching 7 bases. CDR1 is MNHEY and CDR2 is SVGAGI in the germline V gene. This CDR3 is built from 14 residues. Trimming cost V 7 bases and J 2 bases; bases outside gene matches: 5. The CDR3 nucleotides are TGTGCCAGCACGGGAACAGGGGGCAATCAGCCCCAGCATTTT. It codes for CASTGTGGNQPQHF.

The rearrangement uses TRBV30 and TRBJ1-3; D gene ambiguous. The CDR3 totals 16 residues. Germline V CDR1 and CDR2: GTSNPN, SVGIG (reference sequence). The V end lost 2 bases, the J end lost 1 base, and 15 bases lay between the germline ends. CDR3 coding DNA: TGTGCCTGGAGTACACCGGGTGAGGTATCTGGAAACACCATATATTTT. It codes for CAWSTPGEVSGNTIYF.

The gene calls are TRBV5-1 and TRBJ1-1; the D is unclear. CDR3 size: 13 residues. From germline, CDR1 is SGHRS and CDR2 YFSETQ. Trimming stripped 5 bases from V and 0 bases from J, with 8 bases between. The CDR3 region is CASSEVMNTEAFF. The CDR3 bases are TGCGCCAGCAGTGAGGTCATGAACACTGAAGCTTTCTTT.

Notes on this clone: The same CDR3 also results from other DNA sequences found in this sample. The chain uses TRBV5-1 and TRBJ1-1; D is unclear. This CDR3 comprises 13 residues. Trimming took 0 bases from V and 4 from J, leaving 7 bases between them. From germline, CDR1 is SGHRS and CDR2 YFSETQ. The CDR3: CASSLDRGTEAFF. The DNA of the CDR3 is TGCGCCAGCAGCTTGGACCGGGGCACTGAAGCTTTCTTT.

This rearrangement joins TRBV7-8 to TRBJ1-3; 8 bases match TRBD1. Germline V gene sequence: CDR1 SGHVS, CDR2 FQNEAQ. The CDR3 extends over 17 amino acids. Trimming removed 5 bases from V and 0 bases from J; junction bases left unmatched: 9. CDR3 DNA: TGTGCCAGCAGCCCACGGACAGGGCATATCTCTGGAAACACCATATATTTT. The encoded protein is CASSPRTGHISGNTIYF.

The chain couples TRBV25-1 to TRBJ2-5; 12 bases line up with TRBD2. The CDR3 consists of 18 residues. V dropped 3 bases and J dropped 2; count of bases not matched to a gene: 10. The germline V gene encodes CDR1 MGHDK and CDR2 SYGVNS. The CDR3 sequence: CASSDLGLAGRGQETQYF. CDR3 DNA sequence: TGTGCCAGCAGTGACCTTGGACTAGCGGGGCGGGGGCAAGAGACCCAGTACTTC.

The V and J genes are TRBV2 and TRBJ1-2; perhaps TRBD1 as D (6 bases). Trimming stripped 6 bases from V and 4 bases from J, with 12 bases between. The CDR3 consists of 13 residues. Germline V CDR1 and CDR2: SNHLY, FYNNEI. CDR3: CASSAGRGYGYTF. Here the CDR3 DNA reads TGTGCCAGCAGCGCCGGCAGGGGCTATGGCTACACCTTC. The entire variable domain, with the rest obtained from reference TRBV2 and TRBJ1-2, is as follows: EPEVTQTPSHQVTQMGQEVILRCVPISNHLYFYWYRQILGQKVEFLVSFYNNEISEKSEIFDDQFSVERPDGSNFTLKIRSTKLEDSAMYFCASSAGRGYGYTFGSGTRLTVV.

This chain links TRBV18 with TRBJ2-7, with TRBD2 identical over 8 bases. Germline CDR1 reads KGHSH; CDR2 reads LQKENI. V was clipped by 8 bases and J by 5 bases; unmatched bases: 17. This CDR3 is 16 amino acids long. The CDR3 region is CASARNSGAVLDEQYF. Here the CDR3 DNA reads TGTGCCAGCGCACGAAATAGCGGGGCTGTTCTAGACGAGCAGTACTTC.